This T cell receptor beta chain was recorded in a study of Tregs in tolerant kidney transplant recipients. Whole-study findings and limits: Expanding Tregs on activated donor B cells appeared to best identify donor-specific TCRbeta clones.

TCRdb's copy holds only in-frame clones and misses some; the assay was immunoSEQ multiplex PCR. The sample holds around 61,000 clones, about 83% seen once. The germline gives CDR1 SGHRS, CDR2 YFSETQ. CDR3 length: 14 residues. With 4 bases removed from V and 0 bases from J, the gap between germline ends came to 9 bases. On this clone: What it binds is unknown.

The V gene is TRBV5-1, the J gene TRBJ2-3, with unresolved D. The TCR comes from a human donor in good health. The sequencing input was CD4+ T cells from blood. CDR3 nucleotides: TGCGCCAGCAGCCGCCAGTCCAGCACAGATACGCAGTATTTT. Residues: CASSRQSSTDTQYF.